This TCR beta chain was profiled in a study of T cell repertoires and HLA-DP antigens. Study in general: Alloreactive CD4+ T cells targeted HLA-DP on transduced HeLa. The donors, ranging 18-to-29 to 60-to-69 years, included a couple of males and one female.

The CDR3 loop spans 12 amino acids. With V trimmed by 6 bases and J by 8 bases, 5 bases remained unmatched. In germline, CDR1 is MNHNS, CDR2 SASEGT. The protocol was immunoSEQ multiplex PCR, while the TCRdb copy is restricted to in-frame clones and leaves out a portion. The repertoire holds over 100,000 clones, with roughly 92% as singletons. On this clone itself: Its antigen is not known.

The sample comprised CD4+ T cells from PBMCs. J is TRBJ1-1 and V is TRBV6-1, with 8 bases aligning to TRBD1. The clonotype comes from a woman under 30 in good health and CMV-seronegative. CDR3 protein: CASRTGVTEAFF. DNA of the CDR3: TGTGCCAGCAGGACAGGGGTCACAGAAGCTTTCTTT.